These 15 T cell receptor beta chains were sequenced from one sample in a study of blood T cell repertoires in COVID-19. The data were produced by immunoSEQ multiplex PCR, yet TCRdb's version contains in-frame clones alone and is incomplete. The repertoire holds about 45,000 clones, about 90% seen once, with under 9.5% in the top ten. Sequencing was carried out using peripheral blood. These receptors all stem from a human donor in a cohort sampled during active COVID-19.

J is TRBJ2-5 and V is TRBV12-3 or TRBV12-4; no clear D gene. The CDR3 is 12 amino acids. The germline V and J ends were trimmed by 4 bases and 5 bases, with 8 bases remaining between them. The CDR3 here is CASSSLLETQYF. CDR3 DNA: TGTGCCAGCAGTTCCTTATTGGAGACCCAGTACTTC.

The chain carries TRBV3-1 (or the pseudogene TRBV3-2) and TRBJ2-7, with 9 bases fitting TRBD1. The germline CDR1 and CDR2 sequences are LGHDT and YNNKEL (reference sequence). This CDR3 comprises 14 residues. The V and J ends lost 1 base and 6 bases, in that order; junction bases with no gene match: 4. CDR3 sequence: CASSQVTGGVEQYF. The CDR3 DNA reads TGTGCCAGCAGCCAAGTCACAGGGGGCGTCGAGCAGTACTTC.

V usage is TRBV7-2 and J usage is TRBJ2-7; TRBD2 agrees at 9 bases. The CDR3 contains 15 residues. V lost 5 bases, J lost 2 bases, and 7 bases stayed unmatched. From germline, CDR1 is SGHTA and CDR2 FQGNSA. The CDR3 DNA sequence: TGTGCCAGCAGCCTCCGGCGGGGGGGAACCTACGAGCAGTACTTC. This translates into CASSLRRGGTYEQYF.

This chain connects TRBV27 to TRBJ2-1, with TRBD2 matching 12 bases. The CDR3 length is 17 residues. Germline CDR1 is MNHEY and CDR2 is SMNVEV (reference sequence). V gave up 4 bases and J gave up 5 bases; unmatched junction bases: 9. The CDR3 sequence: CASSSPGTSGGHNEQFF. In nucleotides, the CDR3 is TGTGCCAGCAGTTCGCCGGGAACTAGCGGGGGGCACAATGAGCAGTTCTTC.

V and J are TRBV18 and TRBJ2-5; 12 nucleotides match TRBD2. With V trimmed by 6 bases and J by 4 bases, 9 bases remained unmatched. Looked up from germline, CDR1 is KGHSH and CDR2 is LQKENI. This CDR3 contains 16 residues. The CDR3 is CASSPSSGGARETQYF. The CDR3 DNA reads TGTGCCAGCTCCCCCTCTAGCGGGGGGGCCCGAGAGACCCAGTACTTC.

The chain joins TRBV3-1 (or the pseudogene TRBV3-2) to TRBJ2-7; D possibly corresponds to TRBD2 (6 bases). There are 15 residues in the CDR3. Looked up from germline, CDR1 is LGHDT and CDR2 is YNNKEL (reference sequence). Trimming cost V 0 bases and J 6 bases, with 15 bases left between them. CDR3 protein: CASSQERPGTSEQYF. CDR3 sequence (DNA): TGTGCCAGCAGCCAAGAACGTCCCGGGACTTCCGAGCAGTACTTC.

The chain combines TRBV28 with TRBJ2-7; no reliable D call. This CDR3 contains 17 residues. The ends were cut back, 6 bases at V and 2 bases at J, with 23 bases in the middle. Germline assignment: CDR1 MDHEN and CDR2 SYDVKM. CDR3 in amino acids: CASSSLDTARPTYEQYF. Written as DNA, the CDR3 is TGTGCCAGCAGCTCCCTCGATACAGCCCGTCCGACCTACGAGCAGTACTTC.

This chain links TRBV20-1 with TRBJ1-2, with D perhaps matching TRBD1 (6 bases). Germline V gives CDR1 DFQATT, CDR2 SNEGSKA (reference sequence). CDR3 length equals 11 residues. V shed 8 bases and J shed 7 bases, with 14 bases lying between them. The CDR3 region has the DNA TGCAGTACTCGAACAGGGCTTGGCTACACCTTC. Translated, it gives CSTRTGLGYTF.

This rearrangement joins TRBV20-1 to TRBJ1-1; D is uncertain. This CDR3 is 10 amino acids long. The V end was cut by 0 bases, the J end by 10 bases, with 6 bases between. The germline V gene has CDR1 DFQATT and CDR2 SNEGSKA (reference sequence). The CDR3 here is CSARDARAFF. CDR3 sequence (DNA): TGCAGTGCTAGAGACGCCAGAGCTTTCTTT.

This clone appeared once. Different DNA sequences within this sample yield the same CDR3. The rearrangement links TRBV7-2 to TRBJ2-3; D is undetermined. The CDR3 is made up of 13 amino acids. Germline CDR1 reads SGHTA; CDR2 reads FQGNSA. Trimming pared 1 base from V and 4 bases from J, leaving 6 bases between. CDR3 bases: TGTGCCAGCAGCTTAGGTGAGGCAGATACGCAGTATTTT. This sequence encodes CASSLGEADTQYF.

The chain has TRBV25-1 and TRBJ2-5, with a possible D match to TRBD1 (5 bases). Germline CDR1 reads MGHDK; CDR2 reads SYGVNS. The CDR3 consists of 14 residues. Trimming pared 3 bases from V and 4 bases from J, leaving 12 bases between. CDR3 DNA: TGTGCCAGCAGTGATTTAGTAGGGGCAGAGACCCAGTACTTC. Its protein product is CASSDLVGAETQYF.

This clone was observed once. This chain's CDR3 is CASSPGVRGYGYTF. CDR3 bases: TGTGCCAGCTCACCAGGGGTCAGGGGGTATGGCTACACCTTC. The chain recombines TRBV18 with TRBJ1-2; 7 nucleotides agree with TRBD1. Looked up from germline, CDR1 is KGHSH and CDR2 is LQKENI. V gave up 2 bases and J gave up 5 bases; unmatched junction bases: 5. This CDR3 has 14 amino acids.

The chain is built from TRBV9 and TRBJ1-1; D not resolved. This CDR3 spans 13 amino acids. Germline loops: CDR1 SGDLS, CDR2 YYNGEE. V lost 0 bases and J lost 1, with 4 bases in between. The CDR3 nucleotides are TGTGCCAGCAGCGTAGGCAGGAACACTGAAGCTTTCTTT. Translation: CASSVGRNTEAFF.

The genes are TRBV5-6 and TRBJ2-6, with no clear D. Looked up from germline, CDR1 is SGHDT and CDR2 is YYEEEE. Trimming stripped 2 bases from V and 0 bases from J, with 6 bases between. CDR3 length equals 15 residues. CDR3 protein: CASSFSNSGANVLTF. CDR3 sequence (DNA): TGTGCCAGCAGCTTCTCTAACTCTGGGGCCAACGTCCTGACTTTC.

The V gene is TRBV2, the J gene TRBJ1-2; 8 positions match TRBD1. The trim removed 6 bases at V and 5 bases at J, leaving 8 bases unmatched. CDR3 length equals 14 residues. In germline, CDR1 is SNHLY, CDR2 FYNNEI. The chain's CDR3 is CASSPQGESYGYTF. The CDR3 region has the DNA TGTGCCAGCAGCCCACAGGGGGAAAGTTATGGCTACACCTTC.